This T cell receptor beta chain was captured in a study of spatial heterogeneity in lung cancer. Noted time point: blood at routine non-recurrence follow-up after resection. TCRdb called the 5' RACE reads again in MiXCR, with one record for every CDR3 protein. This repertoire shows 40,000 to 45,000 distinct CDR3 sequences, around 21% found once; its top ten account for less than 8.5%. Per germline, CDR1 SGHTA and CDR2 FQGNSA. The ends lost 5 bases at V and 5 bases at J; junction bases unmatched: 13. The CDR3 is made up of 16 amino acids. The material sequenced was PBMCs, taken at follow-up. V and J are TRBV7-2 and TRBJ2-7, with 9 bases that match TRBD2. The sequence derives from a female donor with early-stage non-small cell lung cancer. Written as DNA, the CDR3 is TGTGCCAGCAGCCCCACCAGACTAGCGGCTATGCACGAGCAGTACTTC. The encoded protein is CASSPTRLAAMHEQYF.